The 32 T cell receptor beta chains below come from one sample, sequenced in a study of T cells expressing NK-cell markers. TCRdb reanalyzed the 5' RACE reads and collapses them to one entry per CDR3 protein, without DNA. The sample shows 500,000 to 600,000 distinct CDR3 sequences, and 3% to 4.5% sits with its ten largest clones. Sequencing input: blood T cells: a sorted CD56 or NKG2C T cell subset, CD4+ or CD8+ T cells, or bulk PBMC T cells (not recorded which). The source of these receptors is a man between 18 and 35 years old in good health.

The CDR3: CASQLVDRRGDQETQYF. The V gene is TRBV21-1, the J gene TRBJ2-5; the TCRdb D gene call, TRBD1, has no DNA to confirm it. TRBV21-1 corresponds to a pseudogene. This CDR3 is built from 17 residues.

The chain couples TRBV14 to TRBJ2-7. CDR3 size: 13 residues. Germline lookup yields CDR1 SGHDN and CDR2 FVKESK. The CDR3 loop is CASSQDGDYEQYF. Full variable domain (outside the CDR3, taken from reference TRBV14 and TRBJ2-7): EAGVTQFPSHSVIEKGQTVTLRCDPISGHDNLYWYRRVMGKEIKFLLHFVKESKQDESGMPNNRFLAERTGGTYSTLKVQPAELEDSGVYFCASSQDGDYEQYFGPGTRLTVT.

The chain combines TRBV2 with TRBJ2-1; TCRdb selects TRBD1, and the lack of DNA leaves this call unchecked. This CDR3 has 15 amino acids. Germline CDR1 and CDR2: SNHLY and FYNNEI. The CDR3: CASSERGRLNNEQFF.

J is TRBJ2-7 and V is TRBV27. Germline loops: CDR1 MNHEY, CDR2 SMNVEV (reference sequence). The CDR3 length is 16 residues. CDR3: CASSFRLGVTSYEQYF.

The chain couples TRBV7-2 to TRBJ2-7; TCRdb names TRBD2, which stays unverified in the absence of DNA. The V gene's germline CDR1 is SGHTA and CDR2 FQGNSA. The CDR3 runs 14 residues. The CDR3 is CASSPSGGFSEQYF.

The rearrangement uses TRBV6-5 and TRBJ2-5; TCRdb's D call of TRBD1 is untestable without DNA. Germline lookup yields CDR1 MNHEY and CDR2 SVGAGI. The CDR3 sequence is 16 residues long. CDR3: CASSYSIQGGSETQYF.

The rearrangement uses TRBV29-1 and TRBJ1-2; the TCRdb call, TRBD1, lacks DNA for checking. CDR1 is SQVTM, CDR2 ANQGSEA, per germline. CDR3 length: 11 amino acids. The CDR3 protein is CSVPPDYGYTF. The complete variable domain, with remaining parts taken from reference TRBV29-1 and TRBJ1-2, reads SAVISQKPSRDICQRGTSLTIQCQVDSQVTMMFWYRQQPGQSLTLIATANQGSEATYESGFVIDKFPISRPNLTFSTLTVSNMSPEDSSIYLCSVPPDYGYTFGSGTRLTVV.

The rearrangement uses TRBV7-2 and TRBJ2-1; there is no DNA to check the TCRdb D call of TRBD1. Per germline, CDR1 SGHTA and CDR2 FQGNSA. This CDR3 comprises 14 residues. The CDR3 loop reads CASSPPGLQGEQFF.

V usage is TRBV29-1 and J usage is TRBJ2-5; as DNA is missing, the TRBD1 call by TCRdb cannot be tested. There are 15 residues in the CDR3. Germline values: CDR1 SQVTM, CDR2 ANQGSEA. The CDR3: CSVGGPTPQEITQYF. Drawing the rest from reference TRBV29-1 and TRBJ2-5, the complete variable domain is SAVISQKPSRDICQRGTSLTIQCQVDSQVTMMFWYRQQPGQSLTLIATANQGSEATYESGFVIDKFPISRPNLTFSTLTVSNMSPEDSSIYLCSVGGPTPQEITQYFGPGTRLLVL.

V is TRBV5-1 and J is TRBJ2-1; TCRdb's assignment of TRBD2 cannot be checked, as there is no DNA. This CDR3 region has 14 residues. Looked up from germline, CDR1 is SGHRS and CDR2 is YFSETQ. This chain's CDR3 is CASSFSREGIEQFF.

The chain employs TRBV4-2 and TRBJ1-2; TCRdb outputs TRBD1, but without DNA this stays unchecked. This CDR3 comprises 14 residues. CDR1 LGHNA and CDR2 YNFKEQ come from the germline V gene. This CDR3 reads CASSQPGAQGGYTF.

The chain employs TRBV20-1 and TRBJ2-1; as DNA is missing, the TRBD2 call by TCRdb cannot be tested. CDR1 is DFQATT, CDR2 SNEGSKA, per germline (reference sequence). The CDR3 extends over 12 amino acids. CDR3 sequence reads: CRGGGRNNEQFF.

The chain uses TRBV20-1 and TRBJ2-1; as DNA is missing, the TRBD2 call by TCRdb cannot be tested. Germline V lookup: CDR1 DFQATT, CDR2 SNEGSKA (reference sequence). The CDR3 consists of 16 residues. This CDR3 reads CSARRRVRRERNEQFF.

The chain joins TRBV9 to TRBJ2-1. The CDR3 spans 14 residues. Germline CDR1 is SGDLS and CDR2 is YYNGEE. CDR3 region: CASSVIVGYNEQFF.

The chain has TRBV12-3 or TRBV12-4 and TRBJ2-5; TCRdb indicates TRBD1, and absent DNA this call remains unverified. The length of the CDR3 is 13 residues. The CDR3: CASRGREQETQYF.

V is TRBV11-2 and J is TRBJ2-1; TCRdb proposes TRBD2, but this gene call is untestable without DNA. The germline gives CDR1 SGHAT, CDR2 FQNNGV. The CDR3 length is 16 residues. CDR3 sequence reads: CASSLASGRTHNEQFF.

The rearrangement uses TRBV10-3 and TRBJ2-1; checking the TCRdb D call of TRBD1 is not possible without DNA. The CDR3 runs to 14 residues. Germline lookup yields CDR1 ENHRY and CDR2 SYGVKD. The CDR3 is CAISDPRPHNEQFF.

The gene calls are TRBV20-1 and TRBJ2-7; lacking DNA, the TRBD2 call made by TCRdb goes unchecked. This CDR3 spans 14 amino acids. Germline V gene data show CDR1 as DFQATT and CDR2 as SNEGSKA (reference sequence). The chain's CDR3 is CSAEASGSSYEQYF.

CDR3 sequence reads: CASSLRPGPGQDTQYF. The V gene is TRBV11-2, the J gene TRBJ2-3; lacking DNA, the TRBD1 call made by TCRdb goes unchecked. Germline lookup yields CDR1 SGHAT and CDR2 FQNNGV. The CDR3 is 16 amino acids.

This chain connects TRBV12-3 or TRBV12-4 to TRBJ2-1; TCRdb selects TRBD1, and the lack of DNA leaves this call unchecked. The CDR3 contains 13 residues. The CDR3 protein is CASSKQGHHEQFF.

V and J are TRBV7-2 and TRBJ1-1; with no DNA, the TCRdb D assignment of TRBD1 cannot be verified. There are 13 residues in the CDR3. CDR1 SGHTA and CDR2 FQGNSA come from the germline V gene. This CDR3 is CATYTGVNTEAFF.

The chain has TRBV10-3 and TRBJ2-2; TCRdb selects TRBD1, and the lack of DNA leaves this call unchecked. This CDR3 has 16 residues. Germline lookup yields CDR1 ENHRY and CDR2 SYGVKD. The CDR3 loop is CAISGSGTGGTGELFF.

This sequence joins TRBV20-1 and TRBJ2-1. Looked up from germline, CDR1 is DFQATT and CDR2 is SNEGSKA (reference sequence). CDR3 length equals 16 residues. CDR3 protein: CSAYILQGAPYNEQFF.

The chain is built from TRBV5-1 and TRBJ2-7; with no DNA, the TCRdb D assignment of TRBD1 cannot be verified. The germline gives CDR1 SGHRS, CDR2 YFSETQ. The CDR3 is made up of 13 amino acids. The chain's CDR3 is CASRVGGKNEQYF.

V and J are TRBV6-5 and TRBJ2-1; TCRdb names TRBD2, which stays unverified in the absence of DNA. The CDR3 extends over 14 amino acids. The germline V gene encodes CDR1 MNHEY and CDR2 SVGAGI. CDR3 residues: CASSYSAGVIEQFF.

The V call is TRBV24-1, the J call TRBJ2-3; as DNA is missing, the TRBD1 call by TCRdb cannot be tested. There are 15 residues in the CDR3. Per germline, CDR1 KGHDR and CDR2 SFDVKD. CDR3 amino acids: CATSDPGQGVDTQYF.

This chain joins TRBV3-1 and TRBJ2-7; as DNA is missing, the TRBD1 call by TCRdb cannot be tested. This CDR3 has 12 amino acids. Germline loops: CDR1 LGHDT, CDR2 YNNKEL (reference sequence). The CDR3 sequence: CASSQEGTGHYF.

The chain has TRBV12-3 or TRBV12-4 and TRBJ2-7. This CDR3 is built from 12 residues. The CDR3 protein is CASSPAGVEQYF.

The chain links TRBV20-1 to TRBJ2-2; the D call from TCRdb, TRBD2, cannot be confirmed without DNA. CDR1 DFQATT and CDR2 SNEGSKA come from the germline V gene (reference sequence). This CDR3 has 15 amino acids. The CDR3: CSASPHGGRTGELFF.

V usage is TRBV20-1 and J usage is TRBJ2-1; TCRdb outputs TRBD2, but without DNA this stays unchecked. The CDR3 length is 18 residues. Germline V gene data show CDR1 as DFQATT and CDR2 as SNEGSKA (reference sequence). The CDR3 here is CSADRDSWTSGPYNEQFF.

This sequence joins TRBV5-1 and TRBJ2-3; no DNA is available, so the TRBD2 call from TCRdb remains unchecked. The CDR3 is made up of 19 amino acids. Germline CDR1 is SGHRS and CDR2 is YFSETQ. CDR3: CASSSGLAGGVEGTDTQYF.

V is TRBV28 and J is TRBJ2-5. The CDR3 spans 13 residues. Germline V gene data show CDR1 as MDHEN and CDR2 as SYDVKM. CDR3 residues: CASSFTVQETQYF.